Shown below are 19 T cell receptor beta chains from a single sample sequenced in a study of cytomegalovirus exposure and HLA in healthy donors. Primers for the PCR totalled 60 Vbeta and 13 Jbeta. Sequencing was performed with immunoSEQ multiplex PCR; in TCRdb, only in-frame clones are kept and a portion is missing. This table has about 88,000 clones, nearly 70% appearing once. The sample was PBMCs. These TCRs come from a middle-aged man in good health and CMV-seronegative.

The chain couples TRBV5-1 to TRBJ2-7, with TRBD2 as a possible D gene (5 bases). V lost 4 bases to trimming and J lost 1 base, with 12 bases between them. Germline lookup yields CDR1 SGHRS and CDR2 YFSETQ. The CDR3 totals 14 residues. CDR3 nucleotides: TGCGCCAGCAGCACCGGGATTTTATCCTACGAGCAGTACTTC. Protein product: CASSTGILSYEQYF.

The rearrangement links TRBV19 to TRBJ1-4; 7 bases are shared with TRBD1. The length of the CDR3 is 16 residues. The ends lost 3 bases at V and 0 bases at J; junction bases unmatched: 4. Germline V CDR1 and CDR2: LNHDA, SQIVND (reference sequence). CDR3 sequence: CASSMGDSATNEKLFF. CDR3 in DNA: TGTGCCAGTAGTATGGGGGACAGTGCAACTAATGAAAAACTGTTTTTT.

This clone was counted a few times. The CDR3 protein is CASSPSGTGSYGYTF. CDR3 in DNA: TGCGCCAGCAGCCCGTCCGGGACAGGGAGTTATGGCTACACCTTC. V gene TRBV4-1 combines with J gene TRBJ1-2; 9 bases map to TRBD1. In germline, CDR1 is MGHRA, CDR2 YSYEKL. The CDR3 is made up of 15 amino acids. The ends lost 4 bases at V and 5 bases at J; junction bases unmatched: 8.

The rearrangement links TRBV7-3 to TRBJ2-1; TRBD2 might be the D (5 bases). Germline loops: CDR1 SGHTA, CDR2 FQGTGA. The CDR3 runs 16 residues. The germline V and J ends were trimmed by 2 bases and 1 base, with 12 bases remaining between them. The CDR3 DNA reads TGTGCCAGCAGCTTACGCGGGCTAGTTTCCTACAATGAGCAGTTCTTC. Its translation: CASSLRGLVSYNEQFF.

V and J are TRBV5-5 and TRBJ2-5; 7 bases match TRBD1. Germline-derived CDR1 and CDR2 are SGHKS and YYEKEE (reference sequence). This CDR3 region has 15 residues. V lost 2 bases to trimming and J lost 5 bases; unmatched junction nucleotides: 9. The CDR3 region is CASSFAGTVGETQYF. For the CDR3, the DNA is TGTGCCAGCAGCTTCGCCGGGACAGTTGGGGAGACCCAGTACTTC. The complete variable domain, with remaining parts taken from reference TRBV5-5 and TRBJ2-5, reads DAGVTQSPTHLIKTRGQQVTLRCSPISGHKSVSWYQQVLGQGPQFIFQYYEKEERGRGNFPDRFSARQFPNYSSELNVNALLLGDSALYLCASSFAGTVGETQYFGPGTRLLVL.

This chain connects TRBV10-1 to TRBJ2-7; TRBD1 is a possible D gene (6 bases). The germline V gene encodes CDR1 WNHNN and CDR2 SYGVQD (reference sequence). This CDR3 is built from 12 residues. V dropped 6 bases and J dropped 5 bases, with 11 bases sitting between them. CDR3 DNA: TGCGCCAGCAGAGGACAGAACCACGAGCAGTACTTC. Its translation is CASRGQNHEQYF.

The chain carries TRBV7-3 and TRBJ1-2; TRBD1 might be the D (5 bases). Germline V lookup: CDR1 SGHTA, CDR2 FQGTGA. Trimming removed 2 bases from V and 7 bases from J, with 11 bases in between. The CDR3 runs to 13 residues. CDR3 bases: TGTGCCAGCAGCTTATTGACCGGGGGTGGCTACACCTTC. This translates into CASSLLTGGGYTF.

The genes are TRBV5-5 and TRBJ1-2; 9 nucleotides line up with TRBD1. Trimming cost V 4 bases and J 4 bases; bases outside gene matches: 11. CDR1 is SGHKS, CDR2 YYEKEE, per germline (reference sequence). The CDR3 covers 16 residues. The CDR3 region has the DNA TGTGCCAGCAGCGGCGAGGGACAGGGTGGGTTCTATGGCTACACCTTC. Translating gives CASSGEGQGGFYGYTF.

This clone was detected a few times. The chain has TRBV5-1 and TRBJ1-5, with D tentatively TRBD1 (5 bases). Between the trimmed V and J ends, which lost 2 bases and 7 bases, there was a span of 13 bases. CDR1 and CDR2 (germline): SGHRS, YFSETQ. The CDR3 runs 14 residues. CDR3 loop: CASSLGSGNQPQHF. Written as DNA, the CDR3 is TGCGCCAGCAGCTTAGGGTCAGGGAACCAGCCCCAGCATTTT.

Comment on this clone: The identical CDR3 is also encoded by other nucleotide sequences in the sample. The genes are TRBV19 and TRBJ1-5, with D perhaps TRBD1 (5 bases). Germline-derived CDR1 and CDR2 are LNHDA and SQIVND (reference sequence). Trimming took 3 bases from V and 2 from J, leaving 8 bases between them. The CDR3 length is 14 residues. CDR3 sequence reads: CASSMRGGNQPQHF. For the CDR3, the DNA is TGTGCCAGTAGTATGCGGGGCGGCAATCAGCCCCAGCATTTT.

The gene calls are TRBV7-2 and TRBJ1-1; D ambiguous. V dropped 4 bases and J dropped 1 base, with 7 bases sitting between them. The germline gives CDR1 SGHTA, CDR2 FQGNSA. CDR3 length: 13 amino acids. The CDR3: CASSYRRNTEAFF. The CDR3 DNA follows: TGTGCCAGCAGCTACAGACGGAACACTGAAGCTTTCTTT. Together with reference TRBV7-2 and TRBJ1-1, the CDR3 gives the full variable domain: GAGVSQSPSNKVTEKGKDVELRCDPISGHTALYWYRQSLGQGLEFLIYFQGNSAPDKSGLPSDRFSAERTGGSVSTLTIQRTQQEDSAVYLCASSYRRNTEAFFGQGTRLTVV.

V usage is TRBV5-5 and J usage is TRBJ2-7, with TRBD2 as a possible D gene (5 bases). There are 13 residues in the CDR3. V dropped 4 bases and J dropped 0 bases, with 8 bases sitting between them. From germline, CDR1 is SGHKS and CDR2 YYEKEE (reference sequence). Written as DNA, the CDR3 is TGTGCCAGCAGCGGAGGACCCTCCTACGAGCAGTACGTC. Translated, it gives CASSGGPSYEQYV.

The CDR3 coding sequence is TGTGCCAGCAGTTACGGCCGACAGGGATACGAGCAGTACGTC. Translation gives CASSYGRQGYEQYV. V gene TRBV6-5 combines with J gene TRBJ2-7; 7 bases are a match to TRBD1. The germline V gene encodes CDR1 MNHEY and CDR2 SVGAGI. The J segment lost 4 bases and the V segment lost 2 bases, leaving 5 bases of the junction unmatched. The CDR3 contains 14 residues.

With regard to this clone: Within the sample, other DNA sequences also encode this same CDR3. The chain has TRBV5-1 and TRBJ2-5; the D gene is possibly TRBD1 (6 bases). Trimming took 0 bases from V and 1 from J, leaving 7 bases between them. The CDR3 is 14 amino acids. CDR1 and CDR2 from the germline V gene are SGHRS and YFSETQ. Here the CDR3 reads CASSLGTVQETQYF. The CDR3 region has the DNA TGCGCCAGCAGCTTGGGGACAGTCCAAGAGACCCAGTACTTC.

V is TRBV7-3 and J is TRBJ1-4; TRBD1 is a possible D gene (5 bases). CDR3 length: 17 amino acids. Deletions cut 5 bases from V and 8 bases from J, with 24 bases between. Germline V gene lookup returns CDR1 SGHTA and CDR2 FQGTGA. The DNA for the CDR3 is TGTGCCAGCAGCCGCACAAATAGAGGGAGGGGATGGGAAAAACTGTTTTTT. Its translation: CASSRTNRGRGWEKLFF. Combining the CDR3 with reference TRBV7-3 and TRBJ1-4 gives the whole variable domain GAGVSQTPSNKVTEKGKYVELRCDPISGHTALYWYRQSLGQGPEFLIYFQGTGAADDSGLPNDRFFAVRPEGSVSTLKIQRTERGDSAVYLCASSRTNRGRGWEKLFFGSGTQLSVL.

Here the CDR3 reads CASSEEGTGGRDNEQFF. The CDR3 DNA reads TGTGCCAGCAGTGAAGAGGGGACAGGGGGCCGTGACAATGAGCAGTTCTTC. The V and J genes are TRBV6-1 and TRBJ2-1, with TRBD1 matching 12 bases. This CDR3 has 17 residues. V was clipped by 1 base and J by 5 bases; unmatched bases: 6. From germline, CDR1 is MNHNS and CDR2 SASEGT.

The chain has TRBV7-6 and TRBJ2-2, with 11 bases fitting TRBD2. J was trimmed by 1 base and V by 5 bases; bases with no gene match: 3. Germline V lookup: CDR1 SGHVS, CDR2 FNYEAQ. This CDR3 has 16 residues. This chain's CDR3 is CASSRGLAVNTGELFF. Written as DNA, the CDR3 is TGTGCCAGCAGCCGGGGACTAGCGGTGAACACCGGGGAGCTGTTTTTT.

The V call is TRBV18, the J call TRBJ1-4; 7 positions match TRBD1. Trimming at V came to 1 base and at J to 8 bases, leaving 7 bases not matched to a gene. This CDR3 is 15 amino acids long. Germline V gives CDR1 KGHSH, CDR2 LQKENI. The CDR3, as DNA: TGTGCCAGCTCACCACGGACACAGGGGCGGGAAAAACTGTTTTTT. Translating it yields CASSPRTQGREKLFF. Full variable domain (remainder filled in from reference TRBV18 and TRBJ1-4): NAGVMQNPRHLVRRRGQEARLRCSPMKGHSHVYWYRQLPEEGLKFMVYLQKENIIDESGMPKERFSAEFPKEGPSILRIQQVVRGDSAAYFCASSPRTQGREKLFFGSGTQLSVL.

The DNA for the CDR3 is TGTGCCAGCAGCTCAAGAGGACAGAATCAAGAGACCCAGTACTTC. This codes for CASSSRGQNQETQYF. The chain employs TRBV9 and TRBJ2-5; D might be TRBD1 (6 bases). The CDR3 totals 15 residues. The germline CDR1 and CDR2 sequences are SGDLS and YYNGEE. Trimming left V 4 bases short and J 2 bases short, with 15 bases between. The whole variable domain, filled in from reference TRBV9 and TRBJ2-5, reads DSGVTQTPKHLITATGQRVTLRCSPRSGDLSVYWYQQSLDQGLQFLIQYYNGEERAKGNILERFSAQQFPDLHSELNLSSLELGDSALYFCASSSRGQNQETQYFGPGTRLLVL.